The TCR beta chain described here comes from a study of beta chain features in type 1 diabetes. General study points: VDJ junctions from patients with type 1 diabetes contained fewer insertions and more deletions. Shorter TCRB CDR3s, moderately but significantly so, were found in Type 1 diabetes patients in all four CD4+ subsets. Among patients, naive, central memory and Treg TCRB repertoires appeared more similar than among healthy donors. A potential PCR bias toward shorter templates would be equal in patient and control samples.

This clone came up a few times. Its antigen is undetermined. The isolated RNA, all of it, was reverse transcribed, so expressed TCRB transcripts were what got sequenced. Assay used: immunoSEQ multiplex PCR; TCRdb lists only in-frame clones, some missing. This table has hundreds of thousands of clones, over 11% appearing once. Sequenced: naive CD4+ T cells from blood. The clonotype comes from a man between 18 and 35 years old with type 1 diabetes.

The CDR3 DNA sequence: TGTGCCAGCAGTTACGGGTCGGGAGGAAACAATGAGCAGTTCTTC. The encoded protein is CASSYGSGGNNEQFF. This chain links TRBV6-5 with TRBJ2-1; the match to TRBD2 covers 7 bases. Germline trimming cut 2 bases from V and 5 bases from J; bases unmatched to any gene: 6. The CDR3 is made up of 15 amino acids. Looked up from germline, CDR1 is MNHEY and CDR2 is SVGAGI.